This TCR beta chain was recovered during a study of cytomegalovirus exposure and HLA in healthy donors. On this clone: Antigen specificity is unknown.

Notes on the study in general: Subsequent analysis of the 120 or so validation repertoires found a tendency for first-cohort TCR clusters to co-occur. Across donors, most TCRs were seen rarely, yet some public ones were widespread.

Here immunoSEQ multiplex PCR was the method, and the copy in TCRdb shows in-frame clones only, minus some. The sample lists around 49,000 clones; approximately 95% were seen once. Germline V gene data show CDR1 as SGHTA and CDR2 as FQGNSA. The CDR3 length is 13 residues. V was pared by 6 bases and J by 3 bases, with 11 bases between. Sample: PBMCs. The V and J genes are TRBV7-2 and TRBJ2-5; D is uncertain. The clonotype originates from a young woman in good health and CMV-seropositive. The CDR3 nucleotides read TGTGCCAGCAGTTTGATGACAAAAGAGACCCAGTACTTC. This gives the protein CASSLMTKETQYF.